The following is a T cell receptor (beta chain) sequence with its context. What it binds is not known. The sample comes from a study of PD-1 blockade in classical Hodgkin lymphoma. Study as a whole: Patients in the cohort were put on intravenous nivolumab, 3 mg/kg every 2 weeks. Study-level findings and limits: Similar baseline diversity was found in complete responders and newly diagnosed patients. In newly diagnosed patients, baseline TCR diversity was reportedly below that of healthy donors.

All patients relapsed after autologous stem cell transplantation, and brentuximab vedotin exposure varied. Clones were sequenced by immunoSEQ multiplex PCR, and TCRdb holds only the in-frame ones, with some missing. The data show fewer than 25,000 clones, around 86% seen once. From germline, CDR1 is SGHNT and CDR2 YYREEE (reference sequence). With 4 bases removed from V and 1 base from J, the gap between germline ends came to 9 bases. CDR3 length: 13 amino acids. The receptor's source is a human donor with classical Hodgkin lymphoma. The sequencing here drew on peripheral blood mononuclear cells (PBMCs), taken before the second cycle of nivolumab. The chain uses TRBV5-4 and TRBJ2-7, with a possible D match to TRBD2 (6 bases). CDR3 DNA sequence: TGTGCCAGCAGCCGCGGGGAGTCCTACGAGCAGTACTTC. Translation gives CASSRGESYEQYF.